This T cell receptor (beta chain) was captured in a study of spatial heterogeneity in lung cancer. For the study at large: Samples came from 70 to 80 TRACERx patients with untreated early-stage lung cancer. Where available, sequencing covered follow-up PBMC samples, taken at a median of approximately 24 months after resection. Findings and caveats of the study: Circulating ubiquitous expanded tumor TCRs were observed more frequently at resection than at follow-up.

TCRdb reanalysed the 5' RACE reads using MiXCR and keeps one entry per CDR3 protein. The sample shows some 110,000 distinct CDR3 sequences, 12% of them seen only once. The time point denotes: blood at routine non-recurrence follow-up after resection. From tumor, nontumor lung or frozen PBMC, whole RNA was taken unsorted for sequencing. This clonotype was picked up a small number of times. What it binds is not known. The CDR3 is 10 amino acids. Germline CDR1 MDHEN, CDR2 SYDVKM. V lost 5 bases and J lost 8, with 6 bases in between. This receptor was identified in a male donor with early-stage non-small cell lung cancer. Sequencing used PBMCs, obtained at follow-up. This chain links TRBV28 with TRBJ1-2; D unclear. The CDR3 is CASSNVGYTF. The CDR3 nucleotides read TGTGCCAGCAGTAATGTCGGCTACACCTTC.